This passage covers 3 T cell receptor beta chains from one sample sequenced in a study of blood T cell repertoires in COVID-19. Libraries were prepared by immunoSEQ multiplex PCR; TCRdb keeps only in-frame clonotypes and omits some of them. The sample includes more than 250,000 clones, 65% to 85% of them seen just once. The sequencing input was peripheral blood. These receptor sequences come from a woman aged 50 to 60 with acute or convalescent COVID-19.

This clone was recorded only once. The chain employs TRBV5-4 and TRBJ1-2, with TRBD1 matching 7 bases. V lost 1 base and J lost 6; bases outside the gene matches: 6. The CDR3 is 14 amino acids. In germline, CDR1 is SGHNT, CDR2 YYREEE (reference sequence). DNA of the CDR3: TGTGCCAGCAGCTTGAAAAGCCAGGGGGATGGCTACACCTTC. It specifies CASSLKSQGDGYTF.

The chain is built from TRBV28 and TRBJ1-1, with TRBD1 matching over 8 bases. Germline V gives CDR1 MDHEN, CDR2 SYDVKM. V shed 2 bases and J 7 bases; nucleotides not matched to a gene: 6. This CDR3 has 14 residues. CDR3 in DNA: TGTGCCAGCAGTTTACCAGGGGGCATGATTGAAGCTTTCTTT. Translated, it gives CASSLPGGMIEAFF.

The chain links TRBV19 to TRBJ1-5, with D hard to call. The CDR3 is 16 amino acids. The germline V and J ends were trimmed by 5 bases and 5 bases, with 19 bases remaining between them. CDR1 and CDR2 from the germline V gene are LNHDA and SQIVND (reference sequence). In DNA form, the CDR3 reads TGTGCCAGTAGTCCCCGGGGAGTCACCCCAGATCAGCCCCAGCATTTT. Translating it yields CASSPRGVTPDQPQHF.